The next 11 T cell receptor beta chains were all read from a single sample in a study of blood T cell repertoires in COVID-19. Generated by immunoSEQ multiplex PCR, the TCRdb table keeps only in-frame clones and is missing some. The repertoire holds 150,000 or so clones, with around four fifths as singletons. The sample comprised PBMCs or T cells enriched from blood (not recorded which). The receptor set was obtained from a woman between 45 and 65 years old who had recovered from COVID-19.

This chain uses TRBV7-9 with TRBJ2-5, with 8 bases that match TRBD2. The length of the CDR3 is 13 residues. Germline loops: CDR1 SEHNR, CDR2 FQNEAQ (reference sequence). The junction had 6 bases not matched to a gene; V was cut back by 5 bases and J by 7 bases. CDR3 sequence (DNA): TGTGCCAGCAGCGATAGCGGGAAGGGGACCCAGTACTTC. Protein sequence: CASSDSGKGTQYF.

V is TRBV7-6 and J is TRBJ1-6; 7 nucleotides line up with TRBD1. V lost 4 bases, J lost 7 bases, and 4 bases stayed unmatched. CDR3 size: 14 residues. Germline loops: CDR1 SGHVS, CDR2 FNYEAQ. The CDR3 is CASSSRGQNSPLHF. The CDR3 nucleotides read TGTGCCAGCAGCTCAAGGGGACAGAATTCACCCCTCCACTTT.

With respect to this clone: One end of the junction fails to match germline, which may point to a read error. The chain joins TRBV2 to TRBJ1-5; D might be TRBD1 (5 bases). The germline V gene has CDR1 SNHLY and CDR2 FYNNEI. The CDR3 consists of 12 residues. The CDR3 bases are TGTGCCAGCAGTGAAGAGGGGCAGCTCCAGCATTTT. It specifies CASSEEGQLQHF.

This chain links TRBV11-2 with TRBJ1-6, with 9 positions matching TRBD1. The ends lost 3 bases at V and 10 bases at J; junction bases unmatched: 7. Germline V gene sequence: CDR1 SGHAT, CDR2 FQNNGV. The CDR3 length is 15 residues. Here the CDR3 DNA reads TGTGCCAGCAGCTTGAAGAGACAGGGGGGATCACCCCTCCACTTT. Protein: CASSLKRQGGSPLHF. The full variable domain, completed using reference TRBV11-2 and TRBJ1-6, is EAGVAQSPRYKIIEKRQSVAFWCNPISGHATLYWYQQILGQGPKLLIQFQNNGVVDDSQLPKDRFSAERLKGVDSTLKIQPAKLEDSAVYLCASSLKRQGGSPLHFGNGTRLTVT.

The chain links TRBV2 to TRBJ1-5; 8 nucleotides line up with TRBD1. J gave up 3 bases and V 6 bases, and 4 bases lay outside the gene matches. CDR1 and CDR2 (germline): SNHLY, FYNNEI. This CDR3 spans 14 amino acids. CDR3 region: CASRGQGINQPQHF. The CDR3 DNA reads as TGTGCCAGCAGAGGACAGGGCATCAATCAGCCCCAGCATTTT.

The V call is TRBV19, the J call TRBJ2-3; no firm D call. Per the germline V gene, CDR1 is LNHDA and CDR2 is SQIVND (reference sequence). The CDR3 spans 11 residues. V lost 3 bases and J lost 6, with 4 bases in between. The CDR3 nucleotides read TGTGCCAGTAGTATCCGGGATACGCAGTATTTT. Residues: CASSIRDTQYF. The full variable domain, rest sourced from reference TRBV19 and TRBJ2-3, is DGGITQSPKYLFRKEGQNVTLSCEQNLNHDAMYWYRQDPGQGLRLIYYSQIVNDFQKGDIAEGYSVSREKKESFPLTVTSAQKNPTAFYLCASSIRDTQYFGPGTRLTVL.

The CDR3: CATSDSGLAGDTQYF. DNA for the CDR3: TGTGCCACCAGTGATTCGGGACTAGCAGGGGATACGCAGTATTTT. The rearrangement uses TRBV24-1 and TRBJ2-3, with 9 bases fitting TRBD2. This CDR3 has 15 residues. The germline gives CDR1 KGHDR, CDR2 SFDVKD. V lost 2 bases, J lost 6 bases, and 5 bases stayed unmatched.

This sequence joins TRBV29-1 and TRBJ2-3; TRBD2 agrees at 7 bases. Germline V gives CDR1 SQVTM, CDR2 ANQGSEA. The CDR3 length is 13 residues. The ends lost 5 bases at V and 3 bases at J; junction bases unmatched: 5. The CDR3: CSVRSSGTDTQYF. CDR3 coding DNA: TGCAGCGTTCGTTCTAGCGGTACAGATACGCAGTATTTT.

The chain links TRBV7-2 to TRBJ1-1, with D uncertain. The CDR3 extends over 11 amino acids. The V gene lost 5 bases and the J gene lost 8 bases, with 9 bases spanning the gap. CDR1 and CDR2 from the germline V gene are SGHTA and FQGNSA. The CDR3 sequence is CASSRGSEAFF. CDR3 nucleotides: TGTGCCAGCAGCCGAGGATCCGAAGCTTTCTTT.

The CDR3 is CASSPRARPDTGELFF. CDR3 bases: TGTGCCAGCTCACCACGGGCACGGCCTGACACCGGGGAGCTGTTTTTT. The V call is TRBV18, the J call TRBJ2-2; D unresolved. CDR3 length equals 16 residues. The germline gives CDR1 KGHSH, CDR2 LQKENI. V gave up 1 base and J gave up 3 bases, with 12 bases separating them. The full variable domain, with the rest looked up from reference TRBV18 and TRBJ2-2, is NAGVMQNPRHLVRRRGQEARLRCSPMKGHSHVYWYRQLPEEGLKFMVYLQKENIIDESGMPKERFSAEFPKEGPSILRIQQVVRGDSAAYFCASSPRARPDTGELFFGEGSRLTVL.

This chain links TRBV10-3 with TRBJ2-1; 10 positions match TRBD2. CDR3 size: 13 residues. V was pared by 8 bases and J by 6 bases, with 4 bases of the junction left unmatched. The V gene's germline CDR1 is ENHRY and CDR2 SYGVKD. DNA of the CDR3: TGTGCCATCCTAGCGGGAGTAAGCAATGAGCAGTTCTTC. Protein product: CAILAGVSNEQFF.